This TCR beta chain was recorded in a study of T cells in Graves' hyperthyroidism and ophthalmopathy. General study results and limits: Ophthalmopathy, as predicted by the model, came a median roughly 6.5 months after the prediction. Most thyroid clonotypes expanded above 0.001 appeared in blood too.

The junction had 15 bases not matched to a gene; V was cut back by 5 bases and J by 1 base. The CDR3 has 18 residues. Germline CDR1 and CDR2: MDHEN and SYDVKM. The study left out patients who had uncontrolled infection, other autoimmune disease, pregnancy or lactation. An approximately 9.8 ml volume of fresh peripheral blood provided the PBMCs. About this clonotype itself: No antigen is known for it.

TCR beta CDR3 sequences were amplified from RNA transcripts. The TCR CDR3 first-round RT-PCR relied on the HTBI primer set. Via MiXCR, TCRdb re-called the multiplex PCR reads, giving one row per CDR3 protein. Seen here are under 600,000 distinct CDR3 sequences, more than 15% observed once, and the top ten hold less than 3.5%. What was sequenced was blood. The chain recombines TRBV28 with TRBJ2-5; 8 positions agree with TRBD1. This clonotype was obtained from a woman aged 40 to 49 with Graves' ophthalmopathy. CDR3 sequence reads: CASSTGQVGWALQETQYF. In DNA, the CDR3 is TGTGCCAGCAGTACGGGACAGGTCGGCTGGGCCCTCCAAGAGACCCAGTACTTC.